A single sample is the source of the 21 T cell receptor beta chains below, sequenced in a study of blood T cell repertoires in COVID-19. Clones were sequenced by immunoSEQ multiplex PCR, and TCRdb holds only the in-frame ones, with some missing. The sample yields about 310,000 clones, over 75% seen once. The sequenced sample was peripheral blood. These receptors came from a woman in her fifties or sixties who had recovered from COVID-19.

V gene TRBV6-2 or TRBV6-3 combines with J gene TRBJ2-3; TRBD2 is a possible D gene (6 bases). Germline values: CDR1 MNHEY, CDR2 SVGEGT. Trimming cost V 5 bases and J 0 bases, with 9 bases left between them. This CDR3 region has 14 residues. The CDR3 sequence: CASSDLASTDTQYF. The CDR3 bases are TGTGCCAGCAGTGATCTAGCGAGCACAGATACGCAGTATTTT.

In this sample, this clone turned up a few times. CDR3 amino acids: CASSRGNTEAFF. In DNA form, the CDR3 reads TGTGCCAGCAGCAGAGGGAACACTGAAGCTTTCTTT. V and J are TRBV7-9 and TRBJ1-1; D uncertain. Trimming took 5 bases from V and 1 from J, leaving 5 bases between them. Per germline, CDR1 SEHNR and CDR2 FQNEAQ (reference sequence). The CDR3 has 12 residues.

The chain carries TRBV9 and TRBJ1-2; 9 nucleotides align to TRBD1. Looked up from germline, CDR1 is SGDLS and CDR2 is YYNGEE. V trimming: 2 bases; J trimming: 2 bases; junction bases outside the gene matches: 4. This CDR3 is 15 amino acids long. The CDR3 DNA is TGTGCCAGCAGCGTTTCGACAGGGGGGAACTATGGCTACACCTTC. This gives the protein CASSVSTGGNYGYTF.

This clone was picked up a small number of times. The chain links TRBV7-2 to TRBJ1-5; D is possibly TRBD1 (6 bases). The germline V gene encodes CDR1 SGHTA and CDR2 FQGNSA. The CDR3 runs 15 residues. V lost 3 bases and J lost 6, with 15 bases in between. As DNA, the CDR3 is TGTGCCAGCAGCTTCGATGCCAGGGGAACTCAGCCCCAGCATTTT. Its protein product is CASSFDARGTQPQHF.

The chain's CDR3 is CASSLAYRAPRETQYF. The CDR3 DNA reads as TGTGCCAGCAGCTTGGCCTACAGGGCCCCTAGGGAGACCCAGTACTTC. The chain combines TRBV5-6 with TRBJ2-5; TRBD1 is a possible D gene (6 bases). CDR1 and CDR2 from the germline V gene are SGHDT and YYEEEE. The length of the CDR3 is 16 residues. V shed 0 bases and J shed 5 bases, with 17 bases lying between them. The variable domain in full, completed from reference TRBV5-6 and TRBJ2-5, reads DAGVTQSPTHLIKTRGQQVTLRCSPKSGHDTVSWYQQALGQGPQFIFQYYEEEERQRGNFPDRFSGHQFPNYSSELNVNALLLGDSALYLCASSLAYRAPRETQYFGPGTRLLVL.

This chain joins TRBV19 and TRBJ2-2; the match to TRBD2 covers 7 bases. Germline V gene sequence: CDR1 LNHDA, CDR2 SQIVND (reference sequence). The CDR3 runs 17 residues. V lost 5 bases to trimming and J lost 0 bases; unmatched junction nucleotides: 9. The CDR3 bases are TGTGCCAGTAGTCCCGCGCGGGGGTACGCGAACACCGGGGAGCTGTTTTTT. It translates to CASSPARGYANTGELFF.

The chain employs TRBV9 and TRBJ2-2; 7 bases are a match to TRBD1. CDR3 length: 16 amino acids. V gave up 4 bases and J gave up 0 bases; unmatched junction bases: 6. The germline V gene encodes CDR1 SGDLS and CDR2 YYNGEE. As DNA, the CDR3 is TGTGCCAGCAGCCTCAAGGGACAGACGAACACCGGGGAGCTGTTTTTT. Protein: CASSLKGQTNTGELFF.

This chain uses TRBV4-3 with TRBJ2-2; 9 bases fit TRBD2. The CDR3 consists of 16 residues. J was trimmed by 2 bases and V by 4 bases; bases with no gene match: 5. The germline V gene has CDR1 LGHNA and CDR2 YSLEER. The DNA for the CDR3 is TGCGCCAGCAGCCTAGAGACTAGCGGAAACACCGGGGAGCTGTTTTTT. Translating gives CASSLETSGNTGELFF.

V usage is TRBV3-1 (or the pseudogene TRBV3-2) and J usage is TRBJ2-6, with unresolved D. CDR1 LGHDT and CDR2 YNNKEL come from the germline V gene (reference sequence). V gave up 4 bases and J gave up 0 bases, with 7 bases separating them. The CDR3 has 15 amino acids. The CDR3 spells CASSRYGSGANVLTF. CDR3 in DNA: TGTGCCAGCAGCCGTTACGGCTCTGGGGCCAACGTCCTGACTTTC.

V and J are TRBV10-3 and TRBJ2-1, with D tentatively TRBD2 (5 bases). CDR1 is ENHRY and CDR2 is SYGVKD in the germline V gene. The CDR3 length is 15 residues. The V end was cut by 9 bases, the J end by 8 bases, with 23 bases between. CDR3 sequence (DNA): TGTGCCATATCGACGGGGAGAATCTCTAGGGATGAGCAGTTCTTC. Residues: CAISTGRISRDEQFF.

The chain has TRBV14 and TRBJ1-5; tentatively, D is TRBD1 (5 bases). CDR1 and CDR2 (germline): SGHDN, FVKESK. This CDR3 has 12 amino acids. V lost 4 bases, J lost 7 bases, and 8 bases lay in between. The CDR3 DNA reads TGTGCCAGCAGCCGGGGCCGGCAGCCCCAGCATTTT. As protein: CASSRGRQPQHF.

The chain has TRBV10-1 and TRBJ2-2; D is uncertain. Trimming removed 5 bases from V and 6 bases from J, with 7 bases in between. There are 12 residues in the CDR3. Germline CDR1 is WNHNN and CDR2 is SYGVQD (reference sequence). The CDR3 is CASSFSAGELFF. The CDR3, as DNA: TGCGCCAGCAGTTTCTCTGCCGGGGAGCTGTTTTTT.

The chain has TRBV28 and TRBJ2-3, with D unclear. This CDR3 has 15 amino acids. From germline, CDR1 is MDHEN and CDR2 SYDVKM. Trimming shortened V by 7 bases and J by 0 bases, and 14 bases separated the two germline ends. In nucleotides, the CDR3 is TGTGCCAGCAATCCCGTAGGCGGAAGCACAGATACGCAGTATTTT. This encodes CASNPVGGSTDTQYF.

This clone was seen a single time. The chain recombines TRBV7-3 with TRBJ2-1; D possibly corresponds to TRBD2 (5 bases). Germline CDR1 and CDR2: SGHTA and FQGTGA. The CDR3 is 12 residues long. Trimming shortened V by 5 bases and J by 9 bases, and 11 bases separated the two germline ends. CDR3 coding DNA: TGTGCCAGCAGCCCGACTAACGGTGAGCAGTTCTTC. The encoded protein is CASSPTNGEQFF.

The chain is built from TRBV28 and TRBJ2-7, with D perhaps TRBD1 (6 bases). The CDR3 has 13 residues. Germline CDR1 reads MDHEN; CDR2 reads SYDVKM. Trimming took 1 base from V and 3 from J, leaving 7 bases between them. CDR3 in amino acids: CASSLYRDYEQYF. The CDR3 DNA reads TGTGCCAGCAGTTTATACAGGGACTACGAGCAGTACTTC.

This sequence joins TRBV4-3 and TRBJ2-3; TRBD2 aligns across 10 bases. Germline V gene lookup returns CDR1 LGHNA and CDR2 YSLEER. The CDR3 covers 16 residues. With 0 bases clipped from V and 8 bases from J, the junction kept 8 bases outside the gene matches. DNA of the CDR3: TGCGCCAGCAGCCAAGAGGGGGGACTAGCGCCCGCTACGCAGTATTTT. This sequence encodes CASSQEGGLAPATQYF.

As DNA, the CDR3 is TGTGCCAGCTCACCACCGCAGGGTTTGGGCACTGAAGCTTTCTTT. It specifies CASSPPQGLGTEAFF. The chain uses TRBV18 and TRBJ1-1, with D possibly TRBD1 on 5 matching bases. The length of the CDR3 is 15 residues. V was cut by 0 bases and J by 4 bases, with 12 bases left in between. Germline CDR1 reads KGHSH; CDR2 reads LQKENI.

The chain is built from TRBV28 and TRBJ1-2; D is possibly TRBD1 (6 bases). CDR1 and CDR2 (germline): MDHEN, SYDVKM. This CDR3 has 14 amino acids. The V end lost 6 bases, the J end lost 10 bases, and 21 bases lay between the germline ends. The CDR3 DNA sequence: TGTGCCAGCAGGGGACCAGGGGAGGGGGTTTACTACACCTTC. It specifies CASRGPGEGVYYTF.

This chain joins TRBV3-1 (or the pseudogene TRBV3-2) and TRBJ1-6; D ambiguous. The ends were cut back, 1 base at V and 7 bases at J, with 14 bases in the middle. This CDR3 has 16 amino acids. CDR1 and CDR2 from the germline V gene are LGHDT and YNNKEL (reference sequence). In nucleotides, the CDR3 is TGTGCCAGCAGCCAAGGGACCCTTGGGAGAAATTCACCCCTCCACTTT. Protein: CASSQGTLGRNSPLHF.

The CDR3 bases are TGCAGCGTTGGAGACAGGGCGCGAAATGAAAAACTGTTTTTT. This sequence encodes CSVGDRARNEKLFF. The chain uses TRBV29-1 and TRBJ1-4, with 7 bases identical to TRBD1. The CDR3 is made up of 14 amino acids. V trimming: 4 bases; J trimming: 5 bases; junction bases outside the gene matches: 7. CDR1 is SQVTM and CDR2 is ANQGSEA in the germline V gene.

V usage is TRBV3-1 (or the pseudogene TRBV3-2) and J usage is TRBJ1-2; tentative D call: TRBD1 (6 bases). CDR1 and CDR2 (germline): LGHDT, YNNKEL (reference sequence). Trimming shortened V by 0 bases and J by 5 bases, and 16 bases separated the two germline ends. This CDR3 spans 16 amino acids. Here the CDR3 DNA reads TGTGCCAGCAGCCAAGATCGGCTTCAGGGACATTATGGCTACACCTTC. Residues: CASSQDRLQGHYGYTF.